The rows below give T cell receptor beta chains drawn from one sample of a study of beta chain features in type 1 diabetes. Profiled with immunoSEQ multiplex PCR; TCRdb holds only in-frame clones, not every one. The repertoire holds a few hundred thousand clones, 9.5% to 13% seen once, with more than 0.015% in the top ten. The sequencing sample was made of naive CD4+ T cells from blood. Every receptor here comes from a man younger than 40 with type 1 diabetes. Both conserved end residues are part of each CDR3. The order of the fields is CDR3 protein, CDR3 DNA, CDR3 length, D gene, J gene, V gene, clone size. A D gene is named only where the DNA matches it firmly. A clone size is listed for some rows: how often the clone was seen (once, few, many), or a class if it is expanded.

CDR3 protein: CASRSDSYEQYF; CDR3 DNA: TGTGCCAGCAGGTCCGACTCGTACGAGCAGTACTTC; CDR3 length: 12; D gene: .; J gene: TRBJ2-7; V gene: TRBV28; clone size: .
CDR3 protein: CSAREEKWNTEAFF; CDR3 DNA: TGCAGCGCCAGGGAAGAGAAATGGAACACTGAAGCTTTCTTT; CDR3 length: 14; D gene: .; J gene: TRBJ1-1; V gene: TRBV29-1; clone size: few
CDR3 protein: CASSSPGQGDEKLFF; CDR3 DNA: TGTGCCAGCAGCTCACCGGGACAGGGGGACGAAAAACTGTTTTTT; CDR3 length: 15; D gene: TRBD1; J gene: TRBJ1-4; V gene: TRBV7-3; clone size: .
CDR3 protein: CASSQANQPQHF; CDR3 DNA: TGTGCCAGCAGCCAAGCAAATCAGCCCCAGCATTTT; CDR3 length: 12; D gene: .; J gene: TRBJ1-5; V gene: TRBV14; clone size: .
CDR3 protein: CASRLGQGYGYTF; CDR3 DNA: TGCGCCAGCAGACTTGGACAGGGGTATGGCTACACCTTC; CDR3 length: 13; D gene: TRBD1; J gene: TRBJ1-2; V gene: TRBV5-1; clone size: few
CDR3 protein: CASSLTVQGQETQYF; CDR3 DNA: TGCGCCAGCAGCTTGACAGTACAGGGACAGGAGACCCAGTACTTC; CDR3 length: 15; D gene: TRBD1; J gene: TRBJ2-5; V gene: TRBV5-1; clone size: .
CDR3 protein: CASSYGSGTGQETQYF; CDR3 DNA: TGTGCCAGCAGTTACGGGTCCGGGACAGGCCAAGAGACCCAGTACTTC; CDR3 length: 16; D gene: TRBD1; J gene: TRBJ2-5; V gene: TRBV6-5; clone size: few
CDR3 protein: CASSLGRYQPQHF; CDR3 DNA: TGTGCCAGCAGCTTAGGGCGGTATCAGCCCCAGCATTTT; CDR3 length: 13; D gene: .; J gene: TRBJ1-5; V gene: TRBV7-8; clone size: .
CDR3 protein: CASSLQGIDEQYF; CDR3 DNA: TGTGCCAGCAGTCTTCAGGGTATCGACGAGCAGTACTTC; CDR3 length: 13; D gene: .; J gene: TRBJ2-7; V gene: TRBV2; clone size: once
CDR3 protein: CASSLVSQETQYF; CDR3 DNA: TGTGCCAGCAGTTTGGTCAGCCAAGAGACCCAGTACTTC; CDR3 length: 13; D gene: .; J gene: TRBJ2-5; V gene: TRBV6-5; clone size: few
CDR3 protein: CASSYRGDTQYF; CDR3 DNA: TGTGCCAGCAGTTACCGGGGAGATACGCAGTATTTT; CDR3 length: 12; D gene: .; J gene: TRBJ2-3; V gene: TRBV6-5; clone size: .
CDR3 protein: CASSLSGVSYNEQFF; CDR3 DNA: TGTGCCAGCAGCTTATCGGGGGTCTCCTACAATGAGCAGTTCTTC; CDR3 length: 15; D gene: .; J gene: TRBJ2-1; V gene: TRBV7-2; clone size: .
CDR3 protein: CASSPYRTGENTIYF; CDR3 DNA: TGTGCCAGCAGTCCCTACCGGACAGGGGAGAACACCATATATTTT; CDR3 length: 15; D gene: TRBD1; J gene: TRBJ1-3; V gene: TRBV27; clone size: .
CDR3 protein: CASSRNRGYEQFF; CDR3 DNA: TGTGCCAGTAGTCGCAACCGGGGATATGAGCAGTTCTTC; CDR3 length: 13; D gene: .; J gene: TRBJ2-1; V gene: TRBV19; clone size: .
CDR3 protein: CAISDPEYEQYF; CDR3 DNA: TGTGCCATCAGTGATCCAGAATACGAGCAGTACTTC; CDR3 length: 12; D gene: .; J gene: TRBJ2-7; V gene: TRBV10-3; clone size: few
CDR3 protein: CASSPQGADEQFF; CDR3 DNA: TGTGCCAGCAGCCCACAGGGGGCCGATGAGCAGTTCTTC; CDR3 length: 13; D gene: TRBD1; J gene: TRBJ2-1; V gene: TRBV5-4; clone size: few
CDR3 protein: CASSLVGTGTDTQYF; CDR3 DNA: TGTGCCAGCAGCTTAGTTGGGACAGGCACAGATACGCAGTATTTT; CDR3 length: 15; D gene: TRBD1; J gene: TRBJ2-3; V gene: TRBV7-2; clone size: .
CDR3 protein: CASSSPGQGDTQYF; CDR3 DNA: TGTGCCAGCAGCTCACCGGGACAGGGAGATACGCAGTATTTT; CDR3 length: 14; D gene: TRBD1; J gene: TRBJ2-3; V gene: TRBV11-2; clone size: .
CDR3 protein: CASSPRTTGGYTF; CDR3 DNA: TGTGCCAGCAGCCCCCGCACGACGGGGGGCTACACCTTC; CDR3 length: 13; D gene: .; J gene: TRBJ1-2; V gene: TRBV9; clone size: few
CDR3 protein: CATSGTRDYEQYF; CDR3 DNA: TGTGCCACCAGCGGTACCAGGGACTACGAGCAGTACTTC; CDR3 length: 13; D gene: .; J gene: TRBJ2-7; V gene: TRBV15; clone size: .
CDR3 protein: CASSLGGASGAQDTQYF; CDR3 DNA: TGCGCCAGCAGCTTGGGGGGGGCTAGCGGGGCGCAAGATACGCAGTATTTT; CDR3 length: 17; D gene: TRBD2; J gene: TRBJ2-3; V gene: TRBV5-1; clone size: few
CDR3 protein: CASSPTGVNEQFF; CDR3 DNA: TGCGCCAGCAGCCCTACAGGGGTCAATGAGCAGTTCTTC; CDR3 length: 13; D gene: TRBD1; J gene: TRBJ2-1; V gene: TRBV4-1; clone size: .
CDR3 protein: CASSPQGQGAFF; CDR3 DNA: TGCGCCAGCAGCCCCCAGGGACAGGGAGCTTTCTTT; CDR3 length: 12; D gene: TRBD1; J gene: TRBJ1-1; V gene: TRBV5-1; clone size: few
CDR3 protein: CASSLRYNQPQHF; CDR3 DNA: TGTGCCAGCAGTCTCAGGTACAATCAGCCCCAGCATTTT; CDR3 length: 13; D gene: .; J gene: TRBJ1-5; V gene: TRBV27; clone size: few
CDR3 protein: CAREDKSSYEQYF; CDR3 DNA: TGTGCCAGAGAGGACAAGAGCTCCTACGAGCAGTACTTC; CDR3 length: 13; D gene: .; J gene: TRBJ2-7; V gene: TRBV19; clone size: few
CDR3 protein: CASTFNRGAGGDTQYF; CDR3 DNA: TGCGCCAGCACCTTTAACAGGGGCGCCGGGGGAGATACGCAGTATTTT; CDR3 length: 16; D gene: .; J gene: TRBJ2-3; V gene: TRBV5-1; clone size: .
CDR3 protein: CASSLNFEGETQYF; CDR3 DNA: TGCGCCAGCAGCTTGAACTTCGAGGGAGAGACCCAGTACTTC; CDR3 length: 14; D gene: .; J gene: TRBJ2-5; V gene: TRBV5-1; clone size: .
CDR3 protein: CASSQETGGPYGYTF; CDR3 DNA: TGCGCCAGCAGCCAAGAGACAGGGGGGCCCTATGGCTACACCTTC; CDR3 length: 15; D gene: TRBD1; J gene: TRBJ1-2; V gene: TRBV4-1; clone size: .
CDR3 protein: CASSLLSGGPDTQYF; CDR3 DNA: TGTGCCAGCAGCCTTCTTAGCGGGGGGCCAGATACGCAGTATTTT; CDR3 length: 15; D gene: TRBD2; J gene: TRBJ2-3; V gene: TRBV13; clone size: .
CDR3 protein: CSADRYNEQFF; CDR3 DNA: TGCAGCGCCGACAGGTACAATGAGCAGTTCTTC; CDR3 length: 11; D gene: .; J gene: TRBJ2-1; V gene: TRBV29-1; clone size: .
CDR3 protein: CASSPGLAGYGEQYF; CDR3 DNA: TGCGCCAGCAGCCCGGGACTAGCGGGGTATGGTGAGCAGTACTTC; CDR3 length: 15; D gene: TRBD2; J gene: TRBJ2-7; V gene: TRBV4-3; clone size: few
CDR3 protein: CASSYGGSGTEAFF; CDR3 DNA: TGTGCCAGCAGTTATGGAGGGTCGGGAACTGAAGCTTTCTTT; CDR3 length: 14; D gene: .; J gene: TRBJ1-1; V gene: TRBV6-5; clone size: .
CDR3 protein: CASSLGTGGGEQYF; CDR3 DNA: TGCGCCAGCAGCTTGGGGACAGGGGGCGGTGAGCAGTACTTC; CDR3 length: 14; D gene: TRBD1; J gene: TRBJ2-7; V gene: TRBV5-1; clone size: .
CDR3 protein: CASRGPGTGESPLHF; CDR3 DNA: TGCGCCAGCAGAGGTCCCGGGACAGGGGAATCACCCCTCCACTTT; CDR3 length: 15; D gene: TRBD1; J gene: TRBJ1-6; V gene: TRBV10-2; clone size: few
CDR3 protein: CASSSGQTDTQYF; CDR3 DNA: TGTGCCAGCAGCTCGGGACAGACAGATACGCAGTATTTT; CDR3 length: 13; D gene: TRBD1; J gene: TRBJ2-3; V gene: TRBV5-4; clone size: .
CDR3 protein: CASSIAYRGRAAKNIQYF; CDR3 DNA: TGTGCCAGTAGTATAGCATACAGGGGTCGGGCAGCCAAAAACATTCAGTACTTC; CDR3 length: 18; D gene: TRBD1; J gene: TRBJ2-4; V gene: TRBV19; clone size: .
CDR3 protein: CASSQDGTGSTGANVLTF; CDR3 DNA: TGCGCCAGCAGCCAAGATGGGACAGGGTCAACTGGGGCCAACGTCCTGACTTTC; CDR3 length: 18; D gene: TRBD1; J gene: TRBJ2-6; V gene: TRBV4-1; clone size: few
CDR3 protein: CASSVRGGHTGELFF; CDR3 DNA: TGTGCCAGCAGCGTGAGGGGGGGACACACCGGGGAGCTGTTTTTT; CDR3 length: 15; D gene: .; J gene: TRBJ2-2; V gene: TRBV9; clone size: few
CDR3 protein: CASSQAPTDNNYGYTF; CDR3 DNA: TGTGCCAGCAGCCAAGCTCCGACAGATAATAACTATGGCTACACCTTC; CDR3 length: 16; D gene: .; J gene: TRBJ1-2; V gene: TRBV4-2; clone size: once
CDR3 protein: CSARDDRVYTF; CDR3 DNA: TGCAGTGCTAGAGACGACAGGGTCTACACCTTC; CDR3 length: 11; D gene: TRBD1; J gene: TRBJ1-2; V gene: TRBV20-1; clone size: .
CDR3 protein: CASSPRRGDTEAFF; CDR3 DNA: TGCGCCAGCAGCCCCCGACGGGGGGACACTGAAGCTTTCTTT; CDR3 length: 14; D gene: .; J gene: TRBJ1-1; V gene: TRBV5-1; clone size: .
CDR3 protein: CASSQEGGTAQFF; CDR3 DNA: TGTGCCAGCAGCCAAGAAGGGGGGACAGCTCAGTTCTTC; CDR3 length: 13; D gene: .; J gene: TRBJ2-1; V gene: TRBV14; clone size: .
CDR3 protein: CASSLATAGFF; CDR3 DNA: TGTGCCAGCAGCTTAGCGACGGCGGGTTTCTTT; CDR3 length: 11; D gene: .; J gene: TRBJ1-1; V gene: TRBV7-9; clone size: .
CDR3 protein: CASSSGFQETQYF; CDR3 DNA: TGTGCCAGCAGCTCAGGGTTCCAAGAGACCCAGTACTTC; CDR3 length: 13; D gene: .; J gene: TRBJ2-5; V gene: TRBV7-3; clone size: .
CDR3 protein: CASSQGAGASGANVLTF; CDR3 DNA: TGTGCCAGCAGCCAGGGGGCCGGGGCCTCTGGGGCCAACGTCCTGACTTTC; CDR3 length: 17; D gene: .; J gene: TRBJ2-6; V gene: TRBV4-2; clone size: .
CDR3 protein: CASSSGTANTGELFF; CDR3 DNA: TGTGCCAGCAGCTCCGGGACTGCGAACACCGGGGAGCTGTTTTTT; CDR3 length: 15; D gene: .; J gene: TRBJ2-2; V gene: TRBV9; clone size: .
CDR3 protein: CASRPPPGQGTYEQYF; CDR3 DNA: TGTGCCAGCAGGCCCCCTCCGGGACAGGGGACCTACGAGCAGTACTTC; CDR3 length: 16; D gene: TRBD1; J gene: TRBJ2-7; V gene: TRBV2; clone size: .
CDR3 protein: CASSKFIDWKVSGANVLTF; CDR3 DNA: TGTGCCAGCAGCAAATTCATAGACTGGAAAGTGTCTGGGGCCAACGTCCTGACTTTC; CDR3 length: 19; D gene: .; J gene: TRBJ2-6; V gene: TRBV21-1; clone size: few
CDR3 protein: CASSLVAGLEGYTF; CDR3 DNA: TGTGCCAGCAGCTTAGTGGCAGGGTTGGAGGGCTACACCTTC; CDR3 length: 14; D gene: .; J gene: TRBJ1-2; V gene: TRBV11-2; clone size: few
CDR3 protein: CASSTLGGAGRETQYF; CDR3 DNA: TGTGCCAGCAGCACCCTCGGGGGGGCGGGACGGGAGACCCAGTACTTC; CDR3 length: 16; D gene: TRBD2; J gene: TRBJ2-5; V gene: TRBV7-2; clone size: .
CDR3 protein: CASSQDLTGGFGELFF; CDR3 DNA: TGTGCCAGCAGCCAAGATCTGACAGGGGGTTTCGGGGAGCTGTTTTTT; CDR3 length: 16; D gene: TRBD1; J gene: TRBJ2-2; V gene: TRBV4-2; clone size: few